The subject of this entry is one T cell receptor (beta chain). Antigen unknown. Germline loops: CDR1 ENHRY, CDR2 SYGVKD. V was clipped by 3 bases and J by 5 bases; unmatched bases: 10. The CDR3 length is 16 residues. This sample was included in a study of T cell responses to AZD1222 COVID-19 vaccine. Overall study: Recipients boosted at about 4 weeks or about 12 weeks are pooled. General study results and limits: At 160-218 and 743-854, vaccine-associated CD4 TCRs were dominant, and they spanned spike. Just a handful of people given AZD1222 tested seropositive at baseline.

Profiling relied on immunoSEQ multiplex PCR, and the TCRdb table lists in-frame clones only, not all of them. The data show approximately 120,000 clones, 75% to 90% seen once. This TCR came from an adult in good health. The sample in question was peripheral blood, obtained on day 0 of AZD1222 vaccination. The J gene is TRBJ2-5, the V gene TRBV10-3, with 9 nucleotides matching TRBD1. Here the CDR3 DNA reads TGTGCCATCAGTGATTTAGACAGGGGGGATGAGGAGACCCAGTACTTC. This translates into CAISDLDRGDEETQYF.